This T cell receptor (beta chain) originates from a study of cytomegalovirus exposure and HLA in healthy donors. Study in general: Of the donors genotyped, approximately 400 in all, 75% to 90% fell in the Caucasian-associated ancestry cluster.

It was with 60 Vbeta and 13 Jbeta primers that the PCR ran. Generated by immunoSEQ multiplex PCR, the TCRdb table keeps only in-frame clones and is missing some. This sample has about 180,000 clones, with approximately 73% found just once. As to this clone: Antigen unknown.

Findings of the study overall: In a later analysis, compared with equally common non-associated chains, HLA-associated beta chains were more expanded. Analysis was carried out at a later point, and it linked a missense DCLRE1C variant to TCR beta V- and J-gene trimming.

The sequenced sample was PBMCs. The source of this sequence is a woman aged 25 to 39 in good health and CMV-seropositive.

The CDR3 reads CASSPETYNSPLHF. Here the CDR3 DNA reads TGTGCCAGCTCACCAGAGACCTATAATTCACCCCTCCACTTT. The chain recombines TRBV18 with TRBJ1-6, with D unresolved. Per the germline V gene, CDR1 is KGHSH and CDR2 is LQKENI. Trimming removed 2 bases at V and 2 bases at J, with 4 bases between. The CDR3 loop spans 14 amino acids.